The text below deals with one TCR beta chain. The CDR3 is 15 amino acids. Trimming stripped 1 base from V and 4 bases from J, with 11 bases between. The germline V gene has CDR1 SGHTA and CDR2 FQGNSA. In the original processing: Estimated nucleated cell counts came from reference gene primer amplification. Measured with immunoSEQ multiplex PCR; TCRdb has only the in-frame clones, and not every one. The V and J calls and clone size come from that table; D and trimming were worked out from the DNA. The sample carries about 220,000 clones, more than 65% recorded once. The data are from a study of blood T cell repertoires in COVID-19. Study-level background: There were acute and convalescent COVID-19 samples, and they came from the United States, Italy and Spain. T cells, B-cell-depleted T cells, or PBMCs provided the cDNA or gDNA that served as material.

The chain uses TRBV7-2 and TRBJ1-5; maybe TRBD1 (6 bases). The sequence was collected from a man over 45 with active or convalescent COVID-19. The sample comprised peripheral blood. DNA of the CDR3: TGTGCCAGCAGCTTAGGAGGGGGATTGAATCAGCCCCAGCATTTT. Its protein is CASSLGGGLNQPQHF.